The T cell receptor (beta chain) under discussion was sequenced for a study of CD8+ T cells in alopecia areata. Study-level background: Scoring treated patients' severity relied on the percentage of scalp area affected.

Study-wide points: Scalp and blood samples kept many expanded lesional clones throughout tofacitinib.

A note on this clone: What it binds is not known.

Treatment described: oral pan-JAK inhibitor, 5-10 mg twice daily. Punch biopsies of lesional scalp, plus peripheral blood, were taken from alopecia areata patients. In each case, RNA was isolated and then reverse transcribed into cDNA as the sequencing template. Sequencing was performed with immunoSEQ multiplex PCR; in TCRdb, only in-frame clones are kept and a portion is missing. The sample contains around 270,000 clones, roughly 64% of which appear only once. The sequencing here drew on CD4+ T cells sorted from blood, taken at week 24, from a patient treated with tofacitinib. The source of this sequence is a human donor with alopecia areata.

The CDR3 nucleotides read TGTGCCAGCTTAGGGGCAGGGACCTATGGCTACACCTTC. Its protein product is CASLGAGTYGYTF. This chain connects TRBV28 to TRBJ1-2, with D possibly TRBD1 on 5 matching bases. The CDR3 consists of 13 residues. Trimming pared 8 bases from V and 4 bases from J, leaving 14 bases between. Germline values: CDR1 MDHEN, CDR2 SYDVKM.